This TCR beta chain was captured in a study of blood T cell repertoires in COVID-19. Study details: Sources were T cells, B-cell-depleted T cells, or PBMCs; the material itself was cDNA or gDNA.

Worth noting for this clone: Other DNA sequences in this sample translate to the same CDR3.

In the study's own analysis: Amplification of reference gene primers provided the estimated nucleated cell counts. Profiled with immunoSEQ multiplex PCR; TCRdb holds only in-frame clones, not every one. The V and J calls and the clone size are those of that table, but D and trimming were determined from the DNA. The sample contains 400,000 or so clones, about 90% of which appear only once. With V trimmed by 4 bases and J by 3 bases, 2 bases remained unmatched. This CDR3 region has 13 residues. CDR1 is SGHRS, CDR2 YFSETQ, per germline. This TCR derives from a man aged 18 to 30 who had recovered from COVID-19. Sequencing input: PBMCs or T cells enriched from blood (not recorded which). The chain employs TRBV5-1 and TRBJ1-2, with 8 positions matching TRBD1. CDR3 residues: CASSLTGDYGYTF. In DNA, the CDR3 is TGCGCCAGCAGCCTGACAGGGGACTATGGCTACACCTTC. The complete variable domain, with remaining parts taken from reference TRBV5-1 and TRBJ1-2, reads KAGVTQTPRYLIKTRGQQVTLSCSPISGHRSVSWYQQTPGQGLQFLFEYFSETQRNKGNFPGRFSGRQFSNSRSEMNVSTLELGDSALYLCASSLTGDYGYTFGSGTRLTVV.